The text below deals with one T cell receptor (beta chain). This clonotype was observed at least ten times. Which antigen it targets is not known. Base qualities are missing; no much larger clone stands one base away. This sample was taken from a study of CD8 T cells in ankylosing spondylitis (dated by TCRdb to about 2017). With respect to the entire study: The study profiled T cell receptor beta repertoires in healthy donors and ankylosing spondylitis patients to find disease-linked TCR variants. The whole study cohort included under 140 healthy donors and 25 ankylosing spondylitis patients. Peripheral blood was sampled, and synovial fluid was also collected from ankylosing spondylitis patients.

The instrument given in TCRdb is Illumina HiSeq 2500. Quantitative 5'-RACE with molecular barcodes was the method used to prepare the TCR beta libraries. The authors' analysis ran thus. A new computational method, built on a probabilistic model of VDJ rearrangement, was used to identify disease-linked TCR variants. Using fastp at Q25 and MiXCR, TCRdb reprocessed the public reads and kept productive beta chains. A single entry per CDR3 protein holds the most common genes and DNA from its merged rows. The V and J calls and clone size are TCRdb's, not the authors'. This sample has 180,000 or so distinct CDR3 sequences in its table, and around a tenth of those were observed once. Jointly, the top ten make up roughly 29% of the sample. What the work shows at the level of the full study, not this receptor alone: Blood from ankylosing spondylitis patients appeared to be characterized by a TCR beta motif made up of under ten highly homologous amino acid variants. Some TCR beta motif variants had previously been reported in synovial fluid and blood of reactive arthritis patients, which suggested common disease-initiation mechanisms. The disease-linked clones were reported as significantly enriched in matched synovial fluid samples from ankylosing spondylitis patients. A CD8+ phenotype was shown by the disease-linked clones, which were found at relatively low frequencies in peripheral blood.

The sequenced sample consisted of blood, either unsorted or a sorted T cell fraction (not recorded which). The TCR originated in a male donor with ankylosing spondylitis or in good health (not recorded which).

The DNA sequence reads TGTGCCAGCAAAGGGCGAGGCACAGATACGCAGTATTTT. It translates to CASKGRGTDTQYF. The chain couples TRBV3-1 to TRBJ2-3, with no D gene named confidently. V and J are truncated by 7 bases and 1 base respectively, leaving an intervening sequence of 9 bases. The germline V gene (reference sequence) provides CDR1 LGHDT and CDR2 YNNKEL. The CDR3 has 13 amino acids, counting the end cysteine and phenylalanine. The kept DNA is CDR3 alone, 39 bases in frame from the first base.